Below, one TCR beta chain is given with its context. Its cognate antigen is unknown. The CDR3 runs 13 residues. Per germline, CDR1 MNHEY and CDR2 SMNVEV (reference sequence). Deletions cut 6 bases from V and 7 bases from J, with 16 bases between. Other autoimmune diseases, uncontrolled infections, pregnancy or lactation led to the exclusion of patients. These data come from a study of Graves' ophthalmopathy and Graves' hyperthyroidism. Whole-study findings and limits: Blood also held most thyroid clonotypes expanded above 0.001 frequency.

Amplification from RNA transcripts yielded the TCR beta CDR3 regions. Second-round multiplex PCR followed a first-round RT-PCR using HTBI primers. TCRdb independently ran MiXCR on the multiplex PCR reads; one entry per CDR3 protein. Here the sample spans hundreds of thousands of distinct CDR3 sequences, about 20% being singletons. The rearrangement links TRBV27 to TRBJ2-7; maybe TRBD1 (6 bases). The TCR originated in a woman aged 18-35 years with stable Graves' hyperthyroidism. Some clones in this sample may be carry-over from other donors' samples. The specimen sequenced was peripheral blood. In DNA form, the CDR3 reads TGTGCCAGCAGGGACAGAAACTTCCGTGAGCAGTACTTC. This translates into CASRDRNFREQYF.